This T cell receptor beta chain originates from a study of blood T cell repertoires in COVID-19. Study-level background: T cells, B-cell-depleted T cells, or PBMCs supplied cDNA or gDNA.

Assay: immunoSEQ multiplex PCR; the TCRdb copy retains only in-frame clones and omits some. The sample carries 350,000 to 450,000 clones, approximately 89% recorded once. The V segment lost 3 bases and the J segment 6 bases; nucleotides outside the gene matches: 8. The V gene's germline CDR1 is SGHAT and CDR2 FQNNGV. CDR3 length: 15 amino acids. The V call is TRBV11-2, the J call TRBJ2-1; TRBD1 agrees at 7 bases. This clonotype was sampled from a woman aged 35 to 49 with COVID-19, enrolled during active disease. The sequencing input was peripheral blood. The CDR3: CASSLTGLLSNEQFF. In DNA form, the CDR3 reads TGTGCCAGCAGCTTGACAGGGTTATTGTCCAATGAGCAGTTCTTC.